This TCR beta chain is drawn from a study of blood T cell repertoires in COVID-19. The V end was cut by 3 bases, the J end by 5 bases, with 16 bases between. Germline V gene sequence: CDR1 KGHDR, CDR2 SFDVKD. The CDR3 length is 16 residues. The assay was immunoSEQ multiplex PCR, and TCRdb's table has in-frame clones only and misses some. Seen here are about 280,000 clones, roughly nine tenths observed once, and the top ten hold less than 2%. Sequencing was performed on PBMCs or T cells enriched from blood (not recorded which). The chain joins TRBV24-1 to TRBJ2-1; D not certain. This receptor was obtained from a woman aged 60 to 75 who had recovered from COVID-19. CDR3 in amino acids: CATSDRLPKTDNEQFF. Here the CDR3 DNA reads TGTGCCACCAGTGATCGTCTACCCAAAACGGACAATGAGCAGTTCTTC.